This entry features one TCR beta chain sequence. Its antigen is not identified. The entry originates in a study of cytomegalovirus exposure and HLA in healthy donors. Study-level results: With high specificity and sensitivity, the classifier reportedly diagnosed cytomegalovirus status. Associated with cytomegalovirus, according to the listing, were some 180 TCR beta chains. In the roughly 120 validation repertoires, a later analysis found that first-cohort TCR clusters tended to co-occur.

Measured with immunoSEQ multiplex PCR; TCRdb has only the in-frame clones, and not every one. Seen here are some 150,000 clones, approximately 90% observed once, and the top ten hold 2.5% to 3%. Separate from the roughly 720-subject first cohort was the approximately 130-subject validation cohort, to which the donors belonged. The CDR3 has 17 amino acids. The clonotype was recovered from a man aged 18-30 years in good health and CMV-seronegative. The chain uses TRBV21-1 and TRBJ1-6; the table calls TRBD1, which could not be checked here. TRBV21-1 is recorded as a pseudogene. Material for sequencing was PBMCs. The CDR3 spells CASSTADRTLGDSPLHF. Written as DNA, the CDR3 is TGTGCCAGCAGCACCGCCGACAGGACGCTCGGAGATTCACCCCTCCACTTT.